This T cell receptor (beta chain) stems from a study of identical twins. This clonotype was observed a few times. CDR3 length: 14 residues. Trimming removed 5 bases from V and 1 base from J, with 10 bases in between. The germline V gene encodes CDR1 MDHEN and CDR2 SYDVKM. Each CDR3 protein is one row after TCRdb ran MiXCR on the 5' RACE reads. The table lists some 900,000 distinct CDR3 sequences, roughly an eighth of them singletons. The data were also submitted as part of a second study, on yellow fever vaccine responses in identical twins.

The chain links TRBV28 to TRBJ2-3; weak D call: TRBD1 (6 bases). The sample consisted of PBMCs. The TCR sequence derives from a woman younger than 35 in good health. The CDR3 region is CASSQGKGTDTQYF. Here the CDR3 DNA reads TGTGCCAGCAGTCAGGGGAAGGGCACAGATACGCAGTATTTT. The whole variable domain, remainder taken from reference TRBV28 and TRBJ2-3, is DVKVTQSSRYLVKRTGEKVFLECVQDMDHENMFWYRQDPGLGLRLIYFSYDVKMKEKGDIPEGYSVSREKKERFSLILESASTNQTSMYLCASSQGKGTDTQYFGPGTRLTVL.